This T cell receptor (beta chain) was identified during a study of T cell responses to AZD1222 COVID-19 vaccine. Germline values: CDR1 SGDLS, CDR2 YYNGEE. Trimming left V 0 bases short and J 10 bases short, with 12 bases between. The CDR3 has 13 amino acids. General study findings and limits: Repertoires were sampled only after the peak T cell response. Dominant at 160-218 and 743-854, vaccine-associated CD4 TCRs also spanned spike.

Points on this clone: Its cognate antigen is unknown.

Some clones are missing from TCRdb's copy, which holds only in-frame ones; the method was immunoSEQ multiplex PCR. Here the sample spans under 120,000 clones, roughly 87% being singletons. This sequence joins TRBV9 and TRBJ2-3; the D is unclear. The specimen comprised peripheral blood, sampled 28 days after the second AZD1222 dose. This TCR was sampled from an adult who received the AZD1222 COVID-19 vaccine. The CDR3 protein is CASSVAGPQAQYF. The DNA of the CDR3 is TGTGCCAGCAGCGTAGCTGGCCCCCAGGCGCAGTATTTT.